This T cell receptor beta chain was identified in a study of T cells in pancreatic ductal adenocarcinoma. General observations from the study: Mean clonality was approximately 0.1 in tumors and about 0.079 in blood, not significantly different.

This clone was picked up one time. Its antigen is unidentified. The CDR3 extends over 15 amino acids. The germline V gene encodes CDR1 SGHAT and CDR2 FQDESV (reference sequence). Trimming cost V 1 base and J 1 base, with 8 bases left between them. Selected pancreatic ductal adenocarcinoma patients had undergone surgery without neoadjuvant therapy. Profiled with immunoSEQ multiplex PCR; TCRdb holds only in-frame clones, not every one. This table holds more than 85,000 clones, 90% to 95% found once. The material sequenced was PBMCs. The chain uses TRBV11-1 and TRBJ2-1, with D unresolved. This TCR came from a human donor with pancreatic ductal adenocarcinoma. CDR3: CASSLDRSSYNEQFF. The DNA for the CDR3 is TGTGCCAGCAGCTTAGATCGGAGTTCCTACAATGAGCAGTTCTTC. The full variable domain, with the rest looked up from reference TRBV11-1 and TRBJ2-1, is EAEVAQSPRYKITEKSQAVAFWCDPISGHATLYWYRQILGQGPELLVQFQDESVVDDSQLPKDRFSAERLKGVDSTLKIQPAELGDSAMYLCASSLDRSSYNEQFFGPGTRLTVL.